This TCR beta chain is drawn from a study of blood T cells in healthy people across ages. The use of a sample-barcoded 5' primer and a J-beta primer mix characterized a second PCR of roughly 6 to 12 cycles. MiXCR, applied by TCRdb to the 5' RACE reads, yields one record per CDR3 protein. Here the sample spans a few hundred thousand distinct CDR3 sequences, approximately 52% being singletons. Deletions cut 5 bases from V and 10 bases from J, with 10 bases between. Germline V gene lookup returns CDR1 LGHDT and CDR2 YNNKEL (reference sequence). This CDR3 region has 11 residues. The sequencing sample was made of blood. The chain recombines TRBV3-1 with TRBJ2-3; TRBD2 might be the D (5 bases). This sequence originates from a man in his 60s in good health. CDR3 sequence reads: CASSSGVPQYF. The CDR3 coding sequence is TGTGCCAGCAGCTCCGGGGTACCGCAGTATTTT.